This T cell receptor (beta chain) was profiled in a study of T cells in localized non-small cell lung cancer. This clone is termed large (0.1 to 1%). The V end lost 2 bases, the J end lost 6 bases, and 16 bases lay between the germline ends. This CDR3 spans 15 amino acids. Looked up from germline, CDR1 is MGHDK and CDR2 is SYGVNS. The data were produced by immunoSEQ multiplex PCR, yet TCRdb's version contains in-frame clones alone and is incomplete. Of over a thousand clones listed, roughly 36% are singletons. The chain recombines TRBV25-1 with TRBJ1-2; unclear D gene. This TCR was recovered from a male donor aged 60 or older with stage II squamous cell lung carcinoma. The source material was lung tumor tissue, sampled before any cancer treatment. CDR3: CASSERGGQFHGYTF. CDR3 coding DNA: TGTGCCAGCAGTGAAAGAGGTGGGCAGTTCCATGGCTACACCTTC.